This TCR beta chain came from a study of shared clonotypes between healthy human individuals. The CDR3 length is 15 residues. The V end was cut by 0 bases, the J end by 0 bases, with 7 bases between. In germline, CDR1 is SGDLS, CDR2 YYNGEE. Profiled with immunoSEQ multiplex PCR; TCRdb holds only in-frame clones, not every one. The sample records approximately 2.5 million clones, approximately 94% being singletons. The TCR was taken from a young man in good health. Sequenced input: naive CD4+ T cells sorted from blood. Regarding subset: CD45RA+ positively selected. V is TRBV9 and J is TRBJ2-1; D not certain. The CDR3 DNA reads TGTGCCAGCAGCGTAGGAGCTGCCTCCTACAATGAGCAGTTCTTC. As protein: CASSVGAASYNEQFF. Supplemented by reference TRBV9 and TRBJ2-1, the full variable domain reads DSGVTQTPKHLITATGQRVTLRCSPRSGDLSVYWYQQSLDQGLQFLIQYYNGEERAKGNILERFSAQQFPDLHSELNLSSLELGDSALYFCASSVGAASYNEQFFGPGTRLTVL.